The rows below give T cell receptor beta chains drawn from one sample of a study of cytomegalovirus exposure and HLA in healthy donors. Repertoires were generated with immunoSEQ multiplex PCR, while TCRdb's copy carries only in-frame clones and drops some. Among about 140,000 clones listed, over 75% were seen once. The sequencing sample was made of PBMCs. The origin of the receptors is a female donor in good health and CMV-seronegative. The CDR3 runs from the conserved cysteine through the conserved F or W. A D gene is named only where the DNA matches it firmly. Rows give clone size only sometimes, using once, few, many, or a class for an expanded clone.

v_call	d_call	clone_size	j_call	cdr3_aa	cdr3_nt
TRBV19	.	.	TRBJ1-5	CASSIGWDIVNQPQHF	TGTGCCAGTAGTATAGGATGGGACATAGTAAATCAGCCCCAGCATTTT
TRBV10-1	TRBD2	.	TRBJ2-7	CASSVLAGTHEQYF	TGCGCCAGCAGTGTCCTAGCGGGAACTCACGAGCAGTACTTC
TRBV7-9	TRBD2	.	TRBJ2-1	CASSPRTSGRGSYNEQFF	TGTGCCAGCAGCCCCCGGACTAGCGGGAGGGGCTCCTACAATGAGCAGTTCTTC
TRBV5-6	.	.	TRBJ2-5	CASSLSNEETQYF	TGTGCCAGCAGCTTGTCTAATGAGGAGACCCAGTACTTC
TRBV28	TRBD1	.	TRBJ2-7	CASTLPGQIYEQYF	TGTGCCAGCACACTTCCGGGACAGATTTACGAGCAGTACTTC
TRBV29-1	TRBD1	few	TRBJ2-7	CSVGQEHYEQYF	TGCAGCGTGGGACAGGAACACTACGAGCAGTACTTC
TRBV27	TRBD2	.	TRBJ2-7	CASRLAGYYEQYF	TGTGCCAGCAGATTAGCGGGATACTACGAGCAGTACTTC
TRBV29-1	TRBD2	.	TRBJ2-1	CSVTGLDNEQFF	TGCAGCGTTACTGGACTAGACAATGAGCAGTTCTTC
TRBV4-1	TRBD2	.	TRBJ2-7	CASSQELVGGNEQYF	TGCGCCAGCAGCCAAGAGTTGGTGGGAGGGAACGAGCAGTACTTC
TRBV18	TRBD1	.	TRBJ2-7	CASSGTAVVYEQYF	TGTGCCAGCTCCGGGACAGCCGTCGTCTACGAGCAGTACTTC
TRBV19	TRBD2	.	TRBJ2-1	CASSRGLAGVRGSYNEQFF	TGTGCCAGTAGTAGGGGACTAGCGGGAGTAAGGGGCTCCTACAATGAGCAGTTCTTC
TRBV6-4	TRBD2	.	TRBJ2-2	CASSETSGSGTGELFF	TGTGCCAGCAGTGAGACTAGCGGGAGTGGGACCGGGGAGCTGTTTTTT
TRBV30	.	few	TRBJ2-2	CAWSRGGKNTGELFF	TGTGCCTGGAGTAGGGGGGGTAAGAACACCGGGGAGCTGTTTTTT
TRBV5-4	TRBD1	.	TRBJ2-5	CASSPDRGDEQYF	TGTGCCAGCAGCCCGGACAGGGGGGATGAGCAGTACTTC
TRBV5-6	.	.	TRBJ2-5	CASSLDSQETQYF	TGTGCCAGCAGCTTAGACAGTCAAGAGACCCAGTACTTC
TRBV2	.	once	TRBJ2-2	CASRAGTVQNTGELFF	TGTGCCAGCAGGGCCGGGACTGTTCAAAACACCGGGGAGCTGTTTTTT
TRBV21-1	.	.	TRBJ2-7	CASSRALHYEQYF	TGTGCCAGCAGCCGAGCGCTGCATTACGAGCAGTACTTC
TRBV28	TRBD1	few	TRBJ2-7	CASSLAGGLGTYEQYF	TGTGCCAGCAGTTTAGCAGGGGGCCTGGGGACCTACGAGCAGTACTTC
TRBV25-1	.	.	TRBJ2-3	CASTTRTGRGTDTQYF	TGTGCCAGCACTACCCGGACAGGGAGGGGCACAGATACGCAGTATTTT
TRBV20-1	.	.	TRBJ2-1	CSARPAGEQFF	TGCAGTGCTAGACCAGCGGGTGAGCAGTTCTTC
TRBV19	TRBD1	.	TRBJ2-5	CASSTGQGGETQYF	TGTGCCAGTAGTACTGGACAGGGAGGTGAGACCCAGTACTTC
TRBV27	TRBD1	.	TRBJ2-5	CASSPPGQGVVKTQYF	TGTGCCAGCAGTCCTCCGGGACAGGGCGTTGTGAAGACCCAGTACTTC
TRBV9	.	.	TRBJ2-7	CASSVGETYEQYF	TGTGCCAGCAGCGTAGGGGAGACCTACGAGCAGTACTTC
TRBV27	.	.	TRBJ1-4	CASSSLLDRNEKLFF	TGTGCCAGCAGTTCGCTACTGGACAGAAATGAAAAACTGTTTTTT
TRBV4-1	.	.	TRBJ1-3	CASRTTAASGNTIYF	TGCGCCAGCAGAACAACAGCGGCCTCTGGAAACACCATATATTTT
TRBV5-6	.	.	TRBJ1-5	CASSQGGARISNQPQHF	TGTGCCAGCAGCCAAGGGGGGGCGCGGATTAGCAATCAGCCCCAGCATTTT
TRBV7-9	TRBD1	.	TRBJ1-5	CASSLETGGSNQPQHF	TGTGCCAGCAGCTTAGAAACAGGGGGAAGCAATCAGCCCCAGCATTTT
TRBV29-1	.	.	TRBJ1-1	CSVSGRGMNTEAFF	TGCAGCGTTTCAGGGCGGGGAATGAACACTGAAGCTTTCTTT
TRBV28	TRBD1	.	TRBJ1-1	CASSFQYFSDRGGGTEAFF	TGTGCCAGCAGTTTCCAATACTTCTCGGACAGGGGGGGAGGCACTGAAGCTTTCTTT
TRBV30	TRBD1	.	TRBJ1-1	CAWLRQGARTEAFF	TGTGCCTGGCTTCGTCAGGGGGCGCGCACTGAAGCTTTCTTT
TRBV30	.	.	TRBJ2-7	CAWGLGSVLYEQYF	TGTGCCTGGGGCCTCGGGAGTGTGCTCTACGAGCAGTACTTC
TRBV15	TRBD1	.	TRBJ1-1	CATSRDRDRAEAFF	TGTGCCACCAGCAGAGATAGGGACAGGGCCGAAGCTTTCTTT
TRBV6-5	TRBD1	.	TRBJ1-5	CASTPRQGWQPQHF	TGTGCCAGCACCCCTAGACAGGGCTGGCAGCCCCAGCATTTT
TRBV19	.	.	TRBJ1-1	CASTRGANTEAFF	TGTGCCAGCACCCGGGGAGCGAACACTGAAGCTTTCTTT
TRBV7-2	TRBD1	.	TRBJ2-7	CASSSDRVRSNEQYF	TGTGCCAGCAGCTCTGACAGGGTCAGGTCAAACGAGCAGTACTTC
TRBV29-1	TRBD1	.	TRBJ2-7	CSVEDRQGTAYEQYF	TGCAGCGTTGAAGACCGACAGGGGACAGCCTACGAGCAGTACTTC
TRBV27	.	few	TRBJ2-2	CASSYSAGELFF	TGTGCCAGCAGTTATTCTGCCGGGGAGCTGTTTTTT
TRBV28	.	.	TRBJ1-1	CASSFIRGNTEAFF	TGTGCCAGCAGTTTTATTCGGGGTAACACTGAAGCTTTCTTT
TRBV27	TRBD2	.	TRBJ2-7	CASSYSGRAYEQYF	TGTGCCAGCAGTTATAGCGGGAGGGCCTACGAGCAGTACTTC
TRBV28	.	.	TRBJ1-2	CASSTDSFYGYTF	TGTGCCAGCAGTACCGACAGTTTCTATGGCTACACCTTC